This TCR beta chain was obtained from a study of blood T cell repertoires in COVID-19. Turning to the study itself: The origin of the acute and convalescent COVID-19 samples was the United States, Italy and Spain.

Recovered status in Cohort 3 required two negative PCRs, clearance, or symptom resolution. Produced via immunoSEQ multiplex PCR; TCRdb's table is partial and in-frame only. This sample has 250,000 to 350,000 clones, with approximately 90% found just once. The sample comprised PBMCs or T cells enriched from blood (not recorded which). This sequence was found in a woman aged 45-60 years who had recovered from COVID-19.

The CDR3 DNA is TGTGCCAGCAGTTTGACAGGGCCCTATGGCTACACCTTC. It encodes CASSLTGPYGYTF. The genes are TRBV6-5 and TRBJ1-2; 7 bases line up with TRBD1. CDR1 is MNHEY, CDR2 SVGAGI, per germline. CDR3 length: 13 residues. The ends lost 4 bases at V and 4 bases at J; junction bases unmatched: 3.